The 22 T cell receptor beta chains listed next were all sequenced from one sample in a study of cytomegalovirus exposure and HLA in healthy donors. Primers: 60 Vbeta forward and 13 Jbeta reverse. Profiling relied on immunoSEQ multiplex PCR, and the TCRdb table lists in-frame clones only, not all of them. This table has around 170,000 clones, about 77% appearing once. The sample taken for sequencing was PBMCs. The receptors here all came from a man aged 55 to 69 in good health and CMV-seronegative.

The J gene is TRBJ2-7, the V gene TRBV11-2, with TRBD1 matching 9 bases. Germline V lookup: CDR1 SGHAT, CDR2 FQNNGV. Germline trimming cut 1 base from V and 7 bases from J; bases unmatched to any gene: 8. The CDR3 is made up of 15 amino acids. The CDR3 protein is CASSLGGQGAGEQYF. The CDR3 DNA is TGTGCCAGCAGCTTAGGGGGACAGGGTGCAGGTGAGCAGTACTTC.

This clone was detected a few times. The chain has TRBV11-3 and TRBJ2-5; 8 bases match TRBD1. This CDR3 region has 14 residues. Trimming cost V 0 bases and J 3 bases; bases outside gene matches: 0. Germline V gene sequence: CDR1 SGHNT, CDR2 YENEEA. The CDR3 nucleotides read TGTGCCAGCAGCTTAGAGGGACAGGAAGAGACCCAGTACTTC. It codes for CASSLEGQEETQYF.

The rearrangement uses TRBV5-1 and TRBJ2-5; TRBD1 matches 7 bases. V was pared by 4 bases and J by 1 base, with 4 bases of the junction left unmatched. This CDR3 is 14 amino acids long. CDR1 and CDR2 from the germline V gene are SGHRS and YFSETQ. The CDR3 is CASSHGTAQETQYF. The CDR3 bases are TGCGCCAGCAGCCACGGGACAGCCCAAGAGACCCAGTACTTC.

This clone came up once. The rearrangement uses TRBV6-6 and TRBJ2-7, with D perhaps TRBD2 (6 bases). Germline CDR1 is MNHNY and CDR2 is SVGAGI (reference sequence). The V end lost 4 bases, the J end lost 2 bases, and 15 bases lay between the germline ends. The CDR3 spans 15 residues. As DNA, the CDR3 is TGTGCCAGCAGTTTCACCCGGGACTTGGCCTACGAGCAGTACTTC. Translating it yields CASSFTRDLAYEQYF.

In its sample, this clone was seen once. The gene calls are TRBV19 and TRBJ1-1, with D perhaps TRBD1 (6 bases). Trimming left V 4 bases short and J 3 bases short, with 12 bases between. The CDR3 runs to 14 residues. CDR1 and CDR2 from the germline V gene are LNHDA and SQIVND (reference sequence). CDR3 sequence (DNA): TGTGCCAGTAGTACCGGGGGGGCCCACACTGAAGCTTTCTTT. This sequence encodes CASSTGGAHTEAFF.

The genes are TRBV5-1 and TRBJ1-1; D remains ambiguous. The V end was cut by 0 bases, the J end by 4 bases, with 13 bases between. The length of the CDR3 is 15 residues. Germline-derived CDR1 and CDR2 are SGHRS and YFSETQ. The CDR3 nucleotides read TGCGCCAGCAGCTTGGTCGGTGCGGCGGGCACTGAAGCTTTCTTT. It translates to CASSLVGAAGTEAFF.

CDR3 loop: CASSQKDRSSYEQYF. In DNA form, the CDR3 reads TGTGCCAGTAGTCAAAAAGACAGGAGCTCCTACGAGCAGTACTTC. The V call is TRBV19, the J call TRBJ2-7; possible D gene TRBD1, 6 bases. Germline CDR1 reads LNHDA; CDR2 reads SQIVND (reference sequence). Trimming left V 5 bases short and J 0 bases short, with 14 bases between. This CDR3 has 15 amino acids.

About this clone: Distinct nucleotide sequences in the sample also encode this CDR3. The CDR3 coding sequence is TGTGCCAGCAGTTCCGGGAGTTATGGCTACACCTTC. It specifies CASSSGSYGYTF. The chain is built from TRBV28 and TRBJ1-2, with D uncertain. The CDR3 extends over 12 amino acids. Trimming left V 4 bases short and J 5 bases short, with 8 bases between. Germline V lookup: CDR1 MDHEN, CDR2 SYDVKM.

This rearrangement joins TRBV25-1 to TRBJ2-1; 10 nucleotides line up with TRBD1. V was clipped by 1 base and J by 4 bases; unmatched bases: 4. The CDR3 extends over 16 amino acids. The germline gives CDR1 MGHDK, CDR2 SYGVNS. The chain's CDR3 is CASSESGTGVYNEQFF. CDR3 sequence (DNA): TGTGCCAGCAGTGAATCCGGGACAGGGGTTTACAATGAGCAGTTCTTC.

The V and J genes are TRBV21-1 and TRBJ1-5. TRBV21-1 is a known pseudogene. CDR3 length: 16 amino acids. CDR3 bases: TGTGCCAGCAGCAAAGGCCCCATCTATAGCAATCAGCCCCAGCATTTT. This encodes CASSKGPIYSNQPQHF.

There are a few counts of this clone. The chain is built from TRBV14 and TRBJ1-6; D gene ambiguous. The CDR3 has 13 residues. Trimming took off 6 bases at V and 4 bases at J, with 7 bases between the two ends. Germline V CDR1 and CDR2: SGHDN, FVKESK. CDR3 in amino acids: CASRAGYNSPLHF. CDR3 coding DNA: TGTGCCAGCAGGGCAGGTTATAATTCACCCCTCCACTTT.

V usage is TRBV5-8 and J usage is TRBJ1-5; maybe TRBD1 (5 bases). Trimming stripped 1 base from V and 4 bases from J, with 9 bases between. Germline V CDR1 and CDR2: SGHTS, YDEGEE. The CDR3 has 14 amino acids. Here the CDR3 reads CASSLRTFNQPQHF. The DNA for the CDR3 is TGTGCCAGCAGCTTGCGGACATTTAATCAGCCCCAGCATTTT. The entire variable domain, with the rest obtained from reference TRBV5-8 and TRBJ1-5, is as follows: EAGVTQSPTHLIKTRGQQATLRCSPISGHTSVYWYQQALGLGLQFLLWYDEGEERNRGNFPPRFSGRQFPNYSSELNVNALELEDSALYLCASSLRTFNQPQHFGDGTRLSIL.

The rearrangement joins TRBV5-1 to TRBJ2-1, with 9 bases fitting TRBD2. The CDR3 length is 16 residues. Germline CDR1 SGHRS, CDR2 YFSETQ. With V trimmed by 8 bases and J by 8 bases, 17 bases remained unmatched. The CDR3 DNA sequence: TGCGCCAGAAAACTAGGCGGGAGGGCCAGTTTCGATGAGCAGTTCTTC. It codes for CARKLGGRASFDEQFF.

The chain carries TRBV5-1 and TRBJ2-1; D remains ambiguous. Trimming pared 1 base from V and 8 bases from J, leaving 4 bases between. This CDR3 spans 11 amino acids. Germline assignment: CDR1 SGHRS and CDR2 YFSETQ. CDR3 region: CASSLTHEQFF. CDR3 in DNA: TGCGCCAGCAGCTTGACTCATGAGCAGTTCTTC. Full variable domain (outside the CDR3, taken from reference TRBV5-1 and TRBJ2-1): KAGVTQTPRYLIKTRGQQVTLSCSPISGHRSVSWYQQTPGQGLQFLFEYFSETQRNKGNFPGRFSGRQFSNSRSEMNVSTLELGDSALYLCASSLTHEQFFGPGTRLTVL.

The CDR3 bases are TGCGCCAGCAGCCAAGATGGGTGGGGGGACCCTGAAGCTTTCTTT. Protein: CASSQDGWGDPEAFF. The J gene is TRBJ1-1, the V gene TRBV4-1; weak D call: TRBD1 (5 bases). Trimming cost V 0 bases and J 6 bases, with 14 bases left between them. Per the germline V gene, CDR1 is MGHRA and CDR2 is YSYEKL. The CDR3 length is 15 residues.

The V gene is TRBV6-5, the J gene TRBJ2-3; D might be TRBD1 (5 bases). V was pared by 8 bases and J by 0 bases, with 12 bases between. Germline V gives CDR1 MNHEY, CDR2 SVGAGI. This CDR3 contains 14 residues. The CDR3 loop reads CASRDSSSTDTQYF. The CDR3 DNA is TGTGCCAGCCGAGACAGCTCTAGCACAGATACGCAGTATTTT.

The rearrangement uses TRBV7-9 and TRBJ1-5, with D perhaps TRBD1 (5 bases). This CDR3 has 14 amino acids. Deletions cut 5 bases from V and 1 base from J, with 9 bases between. The germline CDR1 and CDR2 sequences are SEHNR and FQNEAQ (reference sequence). CDR3 loop: CASSPGGSNQPQHF. CDR3 DNA sequence: TGTGCCAGCAGCCCCGGGGGGAGCAATCAGCCCCAGCATTTT.

This clone was picked up many times. The chain combines TRBV6-5 with TRBJ1-1; TRBD1 might be the D (5 bases). The germline V gene encodes CDR1 MNHEY and CDR2 SVGAGI. The CDR3 totals 15 residues. V was cut by 6 bases and J by 0 bases, with 14 bases left in between. The CDR3 nucleotides read TGTGCCAGCAGCCTTTTCGACAGCATGAACACTGAAGCTTTCTTT. Protein sequence: CASSLFDSMNTEAFF.

J is TRBJ2-5 and V is TRBV5-7, with 7 bases that match TRBD2. TRBV5-7 is labeled an ORF, and its function is uncertain. The CDR3 runs 15 residues. Losses at the gene ends were 6 bases for V and 3 bases for J; bases not matched to a gene: 11. The CDR3 spells CASTILLGGEETQYF. The CDR3 DNA sequence: TGTGCCAGCACCATACTTCTTGGGGGGGAAGAGACCCAGTACTTC.

The chain joins TRBV5-1 to TRBJ1-2; no reliable D call. Germline CDR1 and CDR2: SGHRS and YFSETQ. The germline V and J ends were trimmed by 3 bases and 3 bases, with 9 bases remaining between them. The CDR3 runs 13 residues. The CDR3 nucleotides read TGCGCCAGCAGCTACGACGGAGACTATGGCTACACCTTC. This codes for CASSYDGDYGYTF.

This clone appeared a few times. The chain has TRBV29-1 and TRBJ1-2; D ambiguous. Between the trimmed V and J ends, which lost 3 bases and 10 bases, there was a span of 12 bases. Per germline, CDR1 SQVTM and CDR2 ANQGSEA. The CDR3 runs 11 residues. CDR3 bases: TGCAGCGTTGATACTCTTAGAGACTACACCTTC. Translating it yields CSVDTLRDYTF.

The rearrangement links TRBV6-1 to TRBJ2-1, with 7 bases matching TRBD2. The CDR3 sequence is 14 residues long. Trimming at V came to 6 bases and at J to 10 bases, leaving 12 bases not matched to a gene. CDR1 MNHNS and CDR2 SASEGT come from the germline V gene. The CDR3 sequence: CASSRAASGREQFF. Here the CDR3 DNA reads TGTGCCAGCAGCAGGGCCGCCTCCGGGAGGGAGCAGTTCTTC.